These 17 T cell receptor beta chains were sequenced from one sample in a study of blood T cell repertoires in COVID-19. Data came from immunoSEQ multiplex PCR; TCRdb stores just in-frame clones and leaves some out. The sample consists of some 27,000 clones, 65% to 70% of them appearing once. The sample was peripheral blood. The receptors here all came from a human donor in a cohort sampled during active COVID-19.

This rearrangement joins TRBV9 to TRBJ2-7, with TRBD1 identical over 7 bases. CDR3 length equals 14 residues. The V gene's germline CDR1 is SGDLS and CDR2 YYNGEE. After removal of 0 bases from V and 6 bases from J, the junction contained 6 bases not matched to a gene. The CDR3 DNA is TGTGCCAGCAGCGTAGATGGACAGGCCTCCGAGCAGTACTTC. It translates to CASSVDGQASEQYF.

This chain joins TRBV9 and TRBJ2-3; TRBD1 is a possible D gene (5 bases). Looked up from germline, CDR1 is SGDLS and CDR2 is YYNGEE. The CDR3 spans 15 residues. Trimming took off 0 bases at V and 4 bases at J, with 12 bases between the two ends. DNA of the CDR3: TGTGCCAGCAGCGTAGGGGGCAGTCGGGCAGATACGCAGTATTTT. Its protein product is CASSVGGSRADTQYF.

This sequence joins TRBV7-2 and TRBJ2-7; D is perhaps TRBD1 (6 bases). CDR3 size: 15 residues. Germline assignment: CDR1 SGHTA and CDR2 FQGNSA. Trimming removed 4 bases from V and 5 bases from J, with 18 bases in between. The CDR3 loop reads CASSSQQGKWNEQYF. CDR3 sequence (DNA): TGTGCCAGCAGCTCGCAACAGGGAAAGTGGAACGAGCAGTACTTC.

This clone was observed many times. The CDR3 DNA reads TGTGCCAGTAGTTCTCAGGGGCTCGGCGAGCAGTACTTC. It yields the protein CASSSQGLGEQYF. The chain couples TRBV19 to TRBJ2-7; possible D gene TRBD1, 6 bases. The CDR3 has 13 amino acids. V dropped 5 bases and J dropped 6 bases, with 14 bases sitting between them. Germline CDR1 LNHDA, CDR2 SQIVND (reference sequence).

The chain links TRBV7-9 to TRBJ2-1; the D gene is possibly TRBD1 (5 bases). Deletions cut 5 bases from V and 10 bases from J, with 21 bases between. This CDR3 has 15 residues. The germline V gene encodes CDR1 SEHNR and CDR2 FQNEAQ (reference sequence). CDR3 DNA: TGTGCCAGCAGCGGTCGACAGTTCCCCAGTGGCGAGCAGTTCTTC. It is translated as CASSGRQFPSGEQFF.

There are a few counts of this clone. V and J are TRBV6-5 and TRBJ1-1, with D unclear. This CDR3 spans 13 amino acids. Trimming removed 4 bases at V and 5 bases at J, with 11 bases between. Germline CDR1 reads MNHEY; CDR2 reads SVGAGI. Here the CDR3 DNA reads TGTGCCAGCAGTTTCGCTTTGAGGACTGAAGCTTTCTTT. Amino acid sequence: CASSFALRTEAFF.

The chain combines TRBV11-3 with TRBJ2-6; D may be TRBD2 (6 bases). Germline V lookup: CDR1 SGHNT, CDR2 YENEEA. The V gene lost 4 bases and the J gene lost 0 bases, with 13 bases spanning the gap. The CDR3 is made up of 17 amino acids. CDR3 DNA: TGTGCCAGCAGCTCTCCCCTCGGGGGCTCTGGGGCCAACGTCCTGACTTTC. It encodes CASSSPLGGSGANVLTF.

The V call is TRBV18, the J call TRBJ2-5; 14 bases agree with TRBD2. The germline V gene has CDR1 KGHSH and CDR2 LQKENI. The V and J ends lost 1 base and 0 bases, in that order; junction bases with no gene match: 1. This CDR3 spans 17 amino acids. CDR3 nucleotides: TGTGCCAGCTCACCACGGACTAGCGGGGGGTACCAAGAGACCCAGTACTTC. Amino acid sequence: CASSPRTSGGYQETQYF. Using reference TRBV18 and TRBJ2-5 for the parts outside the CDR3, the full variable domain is NAGVMQNPRHLVRRRGQEARLRCSPMKGHSHVYWYRQLPEEGLKFMVYLQKENIIDESGMPKERFSAEFPKEGPSILRIQQVVRGDSAAYFCASSPRTSGGYQETQYFGPGTRLLVL.

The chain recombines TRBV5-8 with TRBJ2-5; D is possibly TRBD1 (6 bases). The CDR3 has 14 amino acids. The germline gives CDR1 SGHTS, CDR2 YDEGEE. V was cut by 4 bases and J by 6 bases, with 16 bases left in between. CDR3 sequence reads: CASSPTGSKKTQYF. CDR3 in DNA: TGTGCCAGCAGCCCGACAGGCTCCAAGAAGACCCAGTACTTC.

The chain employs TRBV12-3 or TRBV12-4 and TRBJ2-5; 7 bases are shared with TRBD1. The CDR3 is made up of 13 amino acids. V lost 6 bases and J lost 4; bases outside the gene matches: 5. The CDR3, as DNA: TGTGCCAGCAGCTTGGACAGGCCAGAGACCCAGTACTTC. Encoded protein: CASSLDRPETQYF.

This chain's CDR3 is CASSFGGQPQHF. CDR3 in DNA: TGTGCCAGCTCCTTCGGAGGACAGCCCCAGCATTTT. The chain employs TRBV12-3 or TRBV12-4 and TRBJ1-5; D unresolved. CDR3 length: 12 amino acids. With 8 bases removed from V and 7 bases from J, the gap between germline ends came to 12 bases.

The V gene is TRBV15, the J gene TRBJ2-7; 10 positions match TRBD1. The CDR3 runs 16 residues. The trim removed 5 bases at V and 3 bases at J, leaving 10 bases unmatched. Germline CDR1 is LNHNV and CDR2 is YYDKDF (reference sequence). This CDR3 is CATSPDRGLYNYEQYF. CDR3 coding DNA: TGTGCCACCAGCCCCGACAGGGGGCTTTATAACTACGAGCAGTACTTC.

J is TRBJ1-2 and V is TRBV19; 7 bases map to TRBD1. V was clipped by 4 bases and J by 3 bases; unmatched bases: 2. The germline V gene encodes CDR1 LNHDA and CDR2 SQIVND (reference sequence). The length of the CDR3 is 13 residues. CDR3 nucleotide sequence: TGTGCCAGTAGTACCGGGACAGACTATGGCTACACCTTC. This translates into CASSTGTDYGYTF.

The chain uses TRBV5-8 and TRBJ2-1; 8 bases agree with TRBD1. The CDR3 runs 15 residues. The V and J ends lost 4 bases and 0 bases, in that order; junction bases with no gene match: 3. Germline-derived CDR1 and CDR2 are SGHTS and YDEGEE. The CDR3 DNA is TGTGCCAGCAGCACCGGACAGGGCTCCTACAATGAGCAGTTCTTC. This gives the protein CASSTGQGSYNEQFF.

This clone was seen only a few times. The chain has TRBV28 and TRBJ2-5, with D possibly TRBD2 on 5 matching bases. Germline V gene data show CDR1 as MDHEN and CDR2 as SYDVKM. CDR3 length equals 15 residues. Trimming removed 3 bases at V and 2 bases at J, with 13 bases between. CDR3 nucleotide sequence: TGTGCCAGCAGTTTTGGAGCGGACCTTCAAGAGACCCAGTACTTC. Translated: CASSFGADLQETQYF. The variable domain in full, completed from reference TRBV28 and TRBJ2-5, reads DVKVTQSSRYLVKRTGEKVFLECVQDMDHENMFWYRQDPGLGLRLIYFSYDVKMKEKGDIPEGYSVSREKKERFSLILESASTNQTSMYLCASSFGADLQETQYFGPGTRLLVL.

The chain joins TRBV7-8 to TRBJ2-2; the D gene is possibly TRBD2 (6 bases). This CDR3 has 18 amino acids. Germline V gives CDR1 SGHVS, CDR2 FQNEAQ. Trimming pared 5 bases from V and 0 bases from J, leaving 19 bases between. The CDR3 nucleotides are TGTGCCAGCAGCCCGTATTTGGTAGGGAGGTCGAACACCGGGGAGCTGTTTTTT. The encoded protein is CASSPYLVGRSNTGELFF.

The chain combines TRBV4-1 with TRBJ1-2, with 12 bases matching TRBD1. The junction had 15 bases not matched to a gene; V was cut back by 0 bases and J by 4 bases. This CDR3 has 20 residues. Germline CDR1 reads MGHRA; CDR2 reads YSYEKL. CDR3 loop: CASSQDLLGTGGGHAYGYTF. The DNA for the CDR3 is TGCGCCAGCAGCCAAGATTTGCTCGGGACAGGGGGCGGCCACGCCTATGGCTACACCTTC.